Listed below are T cell receptor beta chains from one sample, sequenced in a study of T cells after yellow fever vaccination. TCRdb called the 5' RACE reads again in MiXCR, with one record for every CDR3 protein. Found here are some 99,000 distinct CDR3 sequences, less than 6% of them singletons; the top ten hold about two fifths. Material: CD8+ T cells sorted from PBMCs, obtained 10 days after the yellow fever booster vaccination. The receptors stem from a man younger than 30 who received the YFV17D yellow fever vaccine. Each CDR3 is given with its conserved first and last residue. Fields, in order: V gene, J gene, D gene, clone size, CDR3 DNA, CDR3 protein. The D gene is left open where the match is weak. Expanded clones are given a class, and other clones once, few, many or no size at all.

>TRBV6-6|TRBJ2-7|TRBD1|few
TGTGCCAGCAGTTTTAGACAGGGCCTTACCTACGAGCAGTACTTC
CASSFRQGLTYEQYF
>TRBV3-1|TRBJ1-1|TRBD1|-
TGTGCCAGCAGCGGGCGCCGGGACAGCGGGACTGAAGCTTTCTTT
CASSGRRDSGTEAFF
>TRBV4-1|TRBJ1-6|-|-
TGCGCCAGCAGCCAAGGCGGGGGTAATTCACCCCTCCACTTT
CASSQGGGNSPLHF
>TRBV6-5|TRBJ1-1|-|few
TGTGCCACCAAGGGGTGGACCAGGGATGAAAACACTGAAGCTTTCTTT
CATKGWTRDENTEAFF
>TRBV24-1|TRBJ2-1|-|few
TGTGCCACCAGTGACGAAGGGGTTCGGGAGCAGTTCTTC
CATSDEGVREQFF
>TRBV7-9|TRBJ2-3|TRBD1|-
TGTGCCAGCAGCTTAGGTGGTACAGGGGCAACAGATACGCAGTATTTT
CASSLGGTGATDTQYF
>TRBV12-3/TRBV12-4|TRBJ2-5|TRBD1|-
TGTGCCAGCAGAGCGGGGACAGGGGGTCAAGAGACCCAGTACTTC
CASRAGTGGQETQYF
>TRBV7-9|TRBJ2-5|-|few
TGTGCCAGCAGCCGCCGGGGGGCTCTGGAGACCCAGTACTTC
CASSRRGALETQYF
>TRBV5-1|TRBJ2-1|TRBD2|-
TGCGCCAGCAGCCTGGCCCGTCTAGCGGGGGGCCACAATGAGCAGTTCTTC
CASSLARLAGGHNEQFF
>TRBV2|TRBJ2-2|-|-
TGTGCCAGCAGAGGGGTTAGGACGGCCAGCGGCGGGGAGCTGTTTTTT
CASRGVRTASGGELFF
>TRBV7-9|TRBJ1-4|-|few
TGTGCCAGCAGCTTAGTTTCCTGGACTGCGAATGAAAAACTGTTTTTT
CASSLVSWTANEKLFF
>TRBV5-4|TRBJ2-5|TRBD1|few
TGTGCCAGCAGCTTGGCCCGCGACAGGGTCATCGAAGAGACCCAGTACTTC
CASSLARDRVIEETQYF
>TRBV4-3|TRBJ1-5|-|-
TGCGCCAGCAGCCAAGATCGCAGGGCGAGCAATCAGCCCCAGCATTTT
CASSQDRRASNQPQHF
>TRBV20-1|TRBJ1-1|-|few
TGCAGTGCTTCCGCAAGGCCCCACACTGAAGCTTTCTTT
CSASARPHTEAFF
>TRBV7-9|TRBJ2-2|TRBD2|few
TGTGCCAGCAGCTTAACCAGCCGGGGGGTGAACACCGGGGAGCTGTTTTTT
CASSLTSRGVNTGELFF
>TRBV21-1|TRBJ2-5|-|-
TGTGCCAGCAGCGCGGGGGGACTAGCAGAGGGAGAGACCCAGTACTTC
CASSAGGLAEGETQYF
>TRBV5-4|TRBJ1-1|-|few
TGTGCCAGCAGCTTGGATCGGGGGTGGACTGAAGCTTTCTTT
CASSLDRGWTEAFF
>TRBV7-9|TRBJ1-2|-|many
TGTGCCAGCAGCTTTCCGGGGGACTATGGCTACACCTTC
CASSFPGDYGYTF
>TRBV29-1|TRBJ1-2|-|-
TGCAGCGTTGTTTCCAATGGCTACACCTTC
CSVVSNGYTF
>TRBV19|TRBJ1-5|-|-
TGTGCCAGTAGTATAAGACAGGCTTTCAATCAGCCCCAGCATTTT
CASSIRQAFNQPQHF
>TRBV21-1|TRBJ2-7|-|-
TGTGCCAGCAGCAGTCGCGGGGGGCCCTTTCCCTACGAGCAGTACTTC
CASSSRGGPFPYEQYF
>TRBV7-4|TRBJ2-7|-|few
TGTGCCAGCAGCCCTTATCAAGGGATTTACTACGAGCAGTACTTC
CASSPYQGIYYEQYF
>TRBV29-1|TRBJ1-2|-|few
TGCAGCGTTGAAGACTCGGCCAACTATGGCTACACCTTC
CSVEDSANYGYTF
>TRBV6-5|TRBJ2-7|-|few
TGTGCCAGCAGTTGGGACAACTCCTACGAGCAGTACTTC
CASSWDNSYEQYF
>TRBV4-1|TRBJ2-5|TRBD1|many
TGCGCCAGCAGCCAGGGAGGACAGGGCGCGGAAGAGACCCAGTACTTC
CASSQGGQGAEETQYF
>TRBV7-2|TRBJ1-3|-|-
TGTGCCAGCAGCCTAGGGGCCTCTGGAAACACCATATATTTT
CASSLGASGNTIYF
>TRBV6-5|TRBJ2-2|TRBD1|few
TGTGCCAGCAGACCACAGGGGTGGCACGGGGAGCTGTTTTTT
CASRPQGWHGELFF
>TRBV7-6|TRBJ2-2|-|many
TGTGCCAGCAGCTCAGGGGAGGCCGGGGAGCTGTTTTTT
CASSSGEAGELFF
>TRBV7-9|TRBJ1-6|TRBD1|few
TGTGCCAGCAGCGTGACAGGGGGAGAATCACCCCTCCACTTT
CASSVTGGESPLHF
>TRBV2|TRBJ2-3|-|-
TGTGCCAGCGCCAGGGGGGCCCCAGATACGCAGTATTTT
CASARGAPDTQYF
>TRBV7-9|TRBJ2-3|-|-
TGTGCCAGCAGCTTAGATGGCAGGCTGAGCACAGATACGCAGTATTTT
CASSLDGRLSTDTQYF
>TRBV3-1|TRBJ2-7|TRBD1|-
TGTGCCAGCAGCGACCGACAGGGGATGGAGTACGAGCAGTACTTC
CASSDRQGMEYEQYF
>TRBV19|TRBJ1-5|-|few
TGTGCCAGTAGTACAAGACAGGTGGGCAATCAGCCCCAGCATTTT
CASSTRQVGNQPQHF
>TRBV14|TRBJ2-5|-|-
TGTGCCAGCAGCCAAGGAAGGCCTCCGTACCAAGAGACCCAGTACTTC
CASSQGRPPYQETQYF
>TRBV29-1|TRBJ1-1|TRBD1|many
TGCAGCTTCCCCCATGGAGGACAGGGGGGGTCTGAAGCTTTCTTT
CSFPHGGQGGSEAFF
>TRBV29-1|TRBJ2-1|-|few
TGCAGTCATTCGCCCTCTATTCGTTTCGATGAGCAGTTCTTC
CSHSPSIRFDEQFF
>TRBV29-1|TRBJ1-2|-|many
TGCAGCGTACTTATTCGTTATGGCTACACCTTC
CSVLIRYGYTF
>TRBV10-2|TRBJ1-1|-|few
TGCGCCAGCAGCGATGGGACCTTAGGGGCTTTCTTT
CASSDGTLGAFF